The clone carrying this T cell receptor (beta chain) was counted ten times or more. Its antigen is not identified. The data are from a study of neurological immune-mediated disorders. Study background: Multiple sclerosis patients numbered roughly 34, of whom about 31 were relapsing-remitting and 3 secondary progressive.

Unsorted libraries were generated from 2 million PBMCs. These cells had been stored in RNAlater at -80 C. Germline V gene lookup returns CDR1 KGHDR and CDR2 SFDVKD. The trim removed 3 bases at V and 4 bases at J, leaving 8 bases unmatched. The CDR3 contains 16 residues. Broader study findings: None of the CDR3 amino acid sequences of expanded clones were shared across subjects, and this suggested private repertoires in all groups.

Synthesis of cDNA was performed by 5'RACE using 10-nucleotide random UMIs. TCRdb reanalysed the 5' RACE reads using MiXCR and keeps one entry per CDR3 protein. The sample holds some 86,000 distinct CDR3 sequences, 2.5% to 3% seen once. The origin of this receptor is a woman aged 30 to 39 with multiple sclerosis. Material for sequencing was PBMCs. The chain links TRBV24-1 to TRBJ2-1, with 7 bases aligning to TRBD2. The CDR3 DNA follows: TGTGCCACCAGTGATCTCGGGAGGACGGGGTACAATGAGCAGTTCTTC. This codes for CATSDLGRTGYNEQFF.